This TCR beta chain is drawn from a study of beta chain features in type 1 diabetes. Overall study context: The samples had roughly 110,000,000 sorted cells examined in all.

This clone was counted only a few times. Its specificity is not known. All of the isolated RNA was reverse transcribed, so expressed TCRB transcripts were sequenced. The method was immunoSEQ multiplex PCR; TCRdb's version includes in-frame clones alone and lacks a portion of them. The table lists about 230,000 clones, about 9.3% of them singletons, with 0.03% to 0.04% in the top ten. Germline-derived CDR1 and CDR2 are MNHNY and SVGAGI (reference sequence). CDR3 length: 16 residues. Trimming left V 3 bases short and J 3 bases short, with 17 bases between. Study-wide results and caveats: HLA effects on TCRB rearrangement stayed unresolved here. In patients and controls equally, PCR might favor templates that are shorter.

Input material: naive CD4+ T cells from blood. This chain connects TRBV6-6 to TRBJ1-1; perhaps TRBD1 as D (6 bases). This clonotype originated in a woman younger than 30 in good health. The CDR3 reads CASSYRMGGQDTEAFF. The CDR3 region has the DNA TGTGCCAGCAGTTATAGGATGGGGGGGCAGGACACTGAAGCTTTCTTT.